This TCR beta chain was identified during a study of regulatory T cells in long-lasting Graves disease (dated by TCRdb to the early 2020s). Study-wide context: Newly diagnosed Graves' disease patients had taken antithyroid drugs for less than 3 months. Patients with persistent Graves' disease were compared with patients with newly diagnosed Graves' disease using TCR sequencing and RNA sequencing of peripheral blood. The study was conducted in China and was registered as a clinical trial. TCR sequencing covered some 13 persistent and 20 or so newly diagnosed Graves' disease patients, around 33 samples in total.

CDR1 and CDR2 were assigned from the germline V gene as KGHSH and LQKENI. The CDR3 contains 11 residues, cysteine and phenylalanine counted. This entry keeps only the CDR3 DNA: 33 bases, framed from base 1. Trimming costs V 5 bases and J 3 bases, and their ends lie 5 bases apart. The meaning of the sample's time point label: newly diagnosed GD, antithyroid drugs for less than 3 months. RNA was extracted from PBMCs in TRIzol for both TCR sequencing and RNA sequencing. Graves' disease was diagnosed according to American Thyroid Association guidelines. The patients came from an endocrinology department in Xi'an, China. Each patient gave approximately 9 milliliters of peripheral blood, collected in an EDTA anticoagulant tube. Ficoll Paque Plus density gradient separation was used to isolate PBMCs, and no further T cell sorting was done. An Agilent 2100 Bioanalyzer and agarose gel were used to check RNA quality, while a NanoDrop 2000 measured RNA concentration.

The paper as a whole reports these results and caveats: Sequencing and analysis were restricted to the TCR beta chain. Lower TCR Shannon entropy and fewer highly expanded clones were observed in persistent Graves' disease patients than in newly diagnosed patients, which suggested clonal expansion. Persistent patients shared more public clonotypes among themselves (around 3,000) than newly diagnosed patients did (about 900). The small sample size was acknowledged by the authors as a limitation that may reduce accuracy. The study examined only peripheral blood because the primary lesion, thyroid tissue, could not be accessed. Preferential use of TRBV28, TRBJ1-2 and TRBJ2-5 was observed in persistent disease, whereas TRBV20-1 and TRBJ2-1 were favored in newly diagnosed disease.

The library relied on multiplex PCR. The sequencing machine was an Illumina HiSeq 4000. iRepertoire HTBI primers and Arm-PCR amplification of CDR3 regions were used to construct TCR beta libraries. Before sequencing, the PCR products went through gel purification. The study's processing was this. Gene usage analysis of CDR3 amino acid clonotypes used the approximately 62 TRBV and fewer than 15 TRBJ segments found across samples. COPE and FqMerger were used to merge filtered high-quality paired reads into contigs. Contigs were aligned with BLAST to IMGT TRBV, TRBD and TRBJ reference genes, and CDR3 was defined per IMGT. Any clonotype with a frequency above 0.1% was counted as a highly expanded clone. Shannon entropy was used to measure repertoire diversity, and the Gini coefficient was used to measure V-J evenness. A clonotype found in more than one individual was treated as public. In TCRdb, the public reads were trimmed at Q25 with fastp and aligned with MiXCR, with productive beta chains retained. Identical CDR3 protein sequences are pooled into one entry, listed with their most common genes and DNA. The V and J calls and clone size are TCRdb's, not the authors'. This sample gives around 320,000 distinct CDR3 sequences in total; over 15% of them show up just once. The biggest ten clones account for about 27% of the sample.

This clonotype was counted many times. No antigen is known for it. The record has no base qualities; no much larger clone is one base away. These data are also associated with another study on T cells in Graves' hyperthyroidism and ophthalmopathy. Per that second paper: Stable Graves' hyperthyroidism was defined as the absence of progression to ophthalmopathy over 18 months of follow-up. The hyperthyroidism patients were between 18 and 65 years old and newly diagnosed, with a disease duration of less than 2 months. The study excluded patients with uncontrolled infections, other autoimmune diseases, pregnancy or lactation. Clinical symptoms, serum thyroxine and TRAb, thyroid ultrasound, and orbital computed tomography formed the basis for the diagnoses. For the first round of RT-PCR on the TCR CDR3, the HTBI primer set was used together with the Qiagen OneStep RT-PCR kit. Most expanded thyroid clonotypes (frequency above 0.001) were also detected in blood, a finding suggesting that blood repertoires may reflect thyroid immune responses. In cross-validation, a model built on a 13 V-J signature told ophthalmopathy apart from stable hyperthyroidism with 85% to 90% sensitivity and approximately 81% specificity, and in testing the same model reached 80%/75%. In validation, progression to ophthalmopathy was predicted by the model with roughly 69% sensitivity and approximately 78% specificity, a median of approximately 7.1 months before onset. TCR V-J signatures able to tell the groups apart were searched for in a discovery cohort of approximately 95 patients, of whom more than 40 had Graves' ophthalmopathy and 55 to 65 had stable Graves' hyperthyroidism. Prospective prediction of ophthalmopathy was tested in an independent validation cohort of approximately 19 hyperthyroidism patients and 17 patients who later progressed to ophthalmopathy. The 100 or so discovery patients were randomly split 7:3 into training and test sets. In addition, the study compared T-cell repertoires in thyroid tissue and in blood from a handful of Graves' hyperthyroidism patients. Following sampling, methimazole starting at 30 mg daily was given to hyperthyroidism patients, and high-dose intravenous methylprednisolone was given to ophthalmopathy patients. A second multiplex PCR round built the libraries, followed by size selection and purification. The libraries were sequenced on an Illumina HiSeq2000 using paired-end 100 bp reads. SOAPnuke was used to process the raw data, throwing out any read that contained adapters or uncalled bases, had a mean Phred below 15, or lacked an exact constant-primer or identifier match. High-quality paired reads were merged using COPE v1.2.5, and each unique nucleotide sequence was defined as a clonotype. MiTCR v1.1 was used to align the clonotypes against IMGT TRBV, TRBD and TRBJ reference segments. Analysis was restricted to V-J combinations with a frequency above 0.0001, which covered approximately 99% of repertoires. The TCS score was defined as the ratio of F50 (clonal expansion) to E x V (chaos), calculated using BLOSUM62-based TCRdist between CDR3 peptides within each V-J. Welch's t-statistics and random forest reduced roughly 500 V-J features to 10 to 15, which were used in a naive Bayes classifier (R e1071). No statistical method was used to fix the sample size in advance, and group allocation was not hidden from the investigators. According to the paper, TCR Vbeta CDR3 sequencing was carried out on roughly 130 peripheral blood samples, which came from under 50 ophthalmopathy, around 75 hyperthyroidism and roughly 17 progressor patients.

Recombination joined TRBV18 with TRBJ2-7, with no confidently assigned D gene. This receptor was taken from a man aged 40-50 years with Graves disease. Donor details come from another sample of the same person, matched by shared clones. The sample here was peripheral blood mononuclear cells (PBMCs), taken at new diagnosis, from a patient treated with antithyroid drugs. The CDR3 protein sequence reads: CASSSRYEQYF. The DNA sequence reads TGTGCCAGCTCATCCCGCTACGAGCAGTACTTC.